This T cell receptor beta chain is drawn from a study of blood T cell repertoires in COVID-19. In the study overall: Some COVID-19 samples were acute and others convalescent; all came from the United States, Italy and Spain.

Germline-derived CDR1 and CDR2 are SGHAT and FQNNGV. Losses at the gene ends were 5 bases for V and 4 bases for J; bases not matched to a gene: 11. This CDR3 contains 16 residues. Sequencing used immunoSEQ multiplex PCR; TCRdb keeps in-frame clones, though not all of them. In the table there are about 250,000 clones, more than 70% of which are singletons. The rearrangement uses TRBV11-2 and TRBJ2-5; TRBD2 matches at 9 bases. This receptor was obtained from a woman over 75 with COVID-19, enrolled during active disease. What was sequenced was peripheral blood. The CDR3 loop is CASSPNTAGGGETQYF. CDR3 DNA sequence: TGTGCCAGCAGCCCCAACACCGCGGGGGGGGGAGAGACCCAGTACTTC.